This TCR beta chain was captured in a study of T cells in Graves' hyperthyroidism and ophthalmopathy. This CDR3 spans 13 amino acids. V was pared by 8 bases and J by 3 bases, with 7 bases of the junction left unmatched. The germline CDR1 and CDR2 sequences are SQVTM and ANQGSEA. Authors of the study amplified TCR beta CDR3 regions from RNA transcripts. HTBI primers drove first-round RT-PCR of the TCR CDR3. One entry per CDR3 protein, called by TCRdb with MiXCR from the multiplex PCR reads. The sample has around 620,000 distinct CDR3 sequences, more than 13% seen once. Exclusion of a patient resulted from uncontrolled infection, other autoimmune disease, pregnancy or lactation. Isolation of PBMCs was performed on around 9.4 ml fresh peripheral blood. With regard to this clonotype: The antigen is not known.

Notes on the study in general: Most expanded thyroid clonotypes above 0.001 also appeared in blood. Onset of ophthalmopathy came a median approximately 6.5 months after the model predicted it.

The J gene is TRBJ1-5, the V gene TRBV29-1; 7 positions match TRBD1. The sequenced material came from blood. The source of this sequence is a woman aged 18-29 years with Graves' ophthalmopathy. The chain's CDR3 is CSFTGDPNQPQHF. The CDR3 DNA reads as TGCAGCTTCACAGGGGATCCCAATCAGCCCCAGCATTTT.